The T cell receptor beta chain under discussion was sequenced for a study of T cells in Graves' hyperthyroidism and ophthalmopathy. Broader study findings: For ophthalmopathy, model prediction preceded onset by a median about six months.

This clonotype was found many times. Its target is not known. From RNA transcripts, TCR beta CDR3 regions were amplified. TCR CDR3 underwent first-round RT-PCR with the HTBI primer set. In TCRdb, the multiplex PCR reads were re-called with MiXCR into one record per CDR3 protein. The sample has some 740,000 distinct CDR3 sequences, about 15% seen once. PBMCs stemmed from 10 ml fresh peripheral blood. This TCR derives from a woman between 18 and 30 years old with Graves' hyperthyroidism. The sample consisted of blood.

CDR3 sequence reads: CASSLAASGTEAFF. The CDR3 DNA reads TGTGCCAGCAGCTTAGCAGCGAGTGGCACTGAAGCTTTCTTT. The V call is TRBV7-3, the J call TRBJ1-1, with no clear D. Looked up from germline, CDR1 is SGHTA and CDR2 is FQGTGA. The CDR3 length is 14 residues. Trimming stripped 2 bases from V and 4 bases from J, with 11 bases between.